The entry below describes one T cell receptor beta chain. Clones were read by immunoSEQ multiplex PCR, and TCRdb kept only the in-frame ones, dropping some. The table shows 55,000 to 65,000 clones, with roughly 76% occurring only once. The CDR3 extends over 14 amino acids. With 6 bases removed from V and 9 bases from J, the gap between germline ends came to 22 bases. Germline V gene data show CDR1 as SQVTM and CDR2 as ANQGSEA. The source of the sample is a study of radiotherapy plus CTLA-4 blockade in lung cancer. The specimen comprised peripheral blood, sampled from a patient treated with radiotherapy plus ipilimumab. This TCR came from a human donor with non-small cell lung cancer who had a complete response to radiotherapy plus ipilimumab. The chain joins TRBV29-1 to TRBJ2-3; D is perhaps TRBD2 (6 bases). In DNA form, the CDR3 reads TGCAGCGTCCGACTCGGGATAGCGGTGGTGACGCAGTATTTT. This encodes CSVRLGIAVVTQYF.